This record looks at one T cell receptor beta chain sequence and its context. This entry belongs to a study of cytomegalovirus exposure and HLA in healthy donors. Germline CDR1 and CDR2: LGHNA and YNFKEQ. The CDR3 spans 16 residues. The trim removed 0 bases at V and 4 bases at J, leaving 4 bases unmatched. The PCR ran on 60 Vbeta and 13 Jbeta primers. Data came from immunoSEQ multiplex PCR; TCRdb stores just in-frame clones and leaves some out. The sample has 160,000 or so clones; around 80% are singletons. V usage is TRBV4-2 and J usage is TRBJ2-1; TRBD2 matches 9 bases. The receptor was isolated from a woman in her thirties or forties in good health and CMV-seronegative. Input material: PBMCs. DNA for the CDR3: TGTGCCAGCAGCCAAGATAGGAGCGGGGGGTACAATGAGCAGTTCTTC. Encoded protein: CASSQDRSGGYNEQFF.